What follows are 14 T cell receptor beta chains derived from one specimen sequenced in a study of Graves' ophthalmopathy and Graves' hyperthyroidism. CDR3 regions of TCR beta were amplified from RNA transcripts. The workflow started with a first-round RT-PCR run with HTBI primers and then moved on to a second-round multiplex PCR. TCRdb used MiXCR to reprocess the multiplex PCR reads, holding one entry per CDR3 protein. The profile covers hundreds of thousands of distinct CDR3 sequences, with about two fifths appearing a single time and more than 2.5% taken by the ten largest. The sample taken for sequencing was peripheral blood. The receptors stem from an adult man with Graves' ophthalmopathy.

This rearrangement joins TRBV10-3 to TRBJ2-6; 8 nucleotides line up with TRBD1. Germline values: CDR1 ENHRY, CDR2 SYGVKD. The CDR3 length is 15 residues. V gave up 6 bases and J gave up 4 bases; unmatched junction bases: 5. CDR3 DNA: TGTGCCATCAGCCGGGACAGGCCAGGGGCCAACGTCCTGACTTTC. Its translation is CAISRDRPGANVLTF.

This clonotype was detected only a few times. The V gene is TRBV4-3, the J gene TRBJ2-7; 9 positions match TRBD1. Germline V gene data show CDR1 as LGHNA and CDR2 as YSLEER. This CDR3 has 14 amino acids. After removal of 0 bases from V and 4 bases from J, the junction contained 1 base not matched to a gene. The CDR3 here is CASSQDDRGYEQYF. In nucleotides, the CDR3 is TGCGCCAGCAGCCAAGATGACAGGGGGTACGAGCAGTACTTC.

V is TRBV7-9 and J is TRBJ1-6, with D unclear. Trimming removed 1 base from V and 5 bases from J, with 9 bases in between. The CDR3 runs 15 residues. Germline CDR1 is SEHNR and CDR2 is FQNEAQ (reference sequence). Here the CDR3 reads CASSLVYGDNSPLHF. CDR3 nucleotide sequence: TGTGCCAGCAGCTTAGTATACGGAGATAATTCACCCCTCCACTTT. Together with reference TRBV7-9 and TRBJ1-6, the CDR3 gives the full variable domain: DTGVSQNPRHKITKRGQNVTFRCDPISEHNRLYWYRQTLGQGPEFLTYFQNEAQLEKSRLLSDRFSAERPKGSFSTLEIQRTEQGDSAMYLCASSLVYGDNSPLHFGNGTRLTVT.

The chain couples TRBV5-1 to TRBJ2-5; D might be TRBD1 or TRBD2, each matching 6 bases. V lost 0 bases to trimming and J lost 9 bases, with 18 bases between them. The CDR3 contains 15 residues. The germline CDR1 and CDR2 sequences are SGHRS and YFSETQ. The CDR3: CASSLEGGPGKAQYF. CDR3 in DNA: TGCGCCAGCAGCTTGGAGGGGGGTCCGGGTAAGGCCCAGTACTTC.

The rearrangement uses TRBV7-9 and TRBJ2-7; the D gene is possibly TRBD1 (5 bases). Trimming cost V 11 bases and J 6 bases, with 14 bases left between them. The CDR3 has 11 amino acids. The germline CDR1 and CDR2 sequences are SEHNR and FQNEAQ (reference sequence). The CDR3 region has the DNA TGTGCCTGGAGTTTGACAGCCGAGCAGTACTTC. Protein: CAWSLTAEQYF.

In this sample, this clonotype turned up many times. The chain joins TRBV20-1 to TRBJ1-1; 7 nucleotides match TRBD1. The CDR3 has 14 residues. Germline V gives CDR1 DFQATT, CDR2 SNEGSKA (reference sequence). J was trimmed by 1 base and V by 5 bases; bases with no gene match: 7. This CDR3 reads CSALPRTGNTEAFF. CDR3 DNA: TGCAGTGCTCTCCCCCGGACAGGGAACACTGAAGCTTTCTTT.

A remark on this clonotype: A read error may be the cause here, since a much bigger clone is one base away. The genes are TRBV20-1 and TRBJ2-7, with D possibly matching TRBD2 (6 bases). V gave up 1 base and J gave up 9 bases, with 10 bases separating them. The CDR3 loop spans 11 amino acids. Germline V gene data show CDR1 as DFQATT and CDR2 as SNEGSKA (reference sequence). The CDR3 DNA reads TGCAGTGCTAGAGGGGGGGTGCGGCAGTACTTC. Amino acids: CSARGGVRQYF.

This clonotype has only a few counts. The chain couples TRBV9 to TRBJ1-4; 8 bases align to TRBD1. The CDR3 sequence is 15 residues long. Germline V gene data show CDR1 as SGDLS and CDR2 as YYNGEE. Trimming at V came to 5 bases and at J to 4 bases, leaving 7 bases not matched to a gene. CDR3 region: CASSGRQGINEKLFF. The CDR3 DNA follows: TGTGCCAGCAGTGGGAGACAGGGGATTAATGAAAAACTGTTTTTT.

The chain recombines TRBV2 with TRBJ2-3, with 7 bases matching TRBD2. Trimming took 6 bases from V and 4 from J; bases not matched to a gene: 7. Germline V gene lookup returns CDR1 SNHLY and CDR2 FYNNEI. The CDR3 is made up of 14 amino acids. CDR3 region: CASRWRGYADTQYF. CDR3 nucleotide sequence: TGTGCCAGCAGGTGGCGGGGGTACGCAGATACGCAGTATTTT.

With regard to this clonotype: The junction departs from the called germline gene at one end, perhaps through a read error. V gene TRBV7-9 combines with J gene TRBJ2-7, with a possible D match to TRBD1 (6 bases). The CDR3 is 12 amino acids. Germline V gives CDR1 SEHNR, CDR2 FQNEAQ (reference sequence). The CDR3 spells CASSRGRTEQYF. Written as DNA, the CDR3 is TGCGCCAGCAGCAGGGGACGGACCGAGCAGTACTTC.

Notes on this clonotype: A much larger clone lies a single base off, so this may be a read error. The chain carries TRBV19 and TRBJ1-5; unclear D gene. This CDR3 is 16 amino acids long. From germline, CDR1 is LNHDA and CDR2 SQIVND (reference sequence). Trimming stripped 11 bases from V and 0 bases from J, with 20 bases between. Written as DNA, the CDR3 is TGTGCCGGTAAGCCTCAGACGGGTCCTAGCAATCAGCCCCAGCATTTT. The encoded protein is CAGKPQTGPSNQPQHF.

This clonotype was seen many times. The CDR3 DNA sequence: TGTGCCAGCAGCAGGTATTCCGAAGACGAACTGTTTTTT. This translates into CASSRYSEDELFF. The chain employs TRBV6-6 and TRBJ1-4; D is uncertain. Germline loops: CDR1 MNHNY, CDR2 SVGAGI (reference sequence). V was clipped by 6 bases and J by 12 bases, with 17 bases between them. CDR3 length: 13 residues.

The V and J genes are TRBV2 and TRBJ1-5, with unresolved D. Germline V lookup: CDR1 SNHLY, CDR2 FYNNEI. The CDR3 spans 13 residues. Between the trimmed V and J ends, which lost 5 bases and 0 bases, there was a span of 5 bases. This chain's CDR3 is CASSWTSNQPQHF. The CDR3 DNA follows: TGTGCCAGCAGTTGGACTAGCAATCAGCCCCAGCATTTT.

The CDR3 region is CASSPTGDSTDTQYF. The CDR3 coding sequence is TGTGCCAGCAGCCCCACAGGGGATAGCACAGATACGCAGTATTTT. This chain joins TRBV7-7 and TRBJ2-3, with TRBD1 matching 7 bases. The CDR3 loop spans 15 amino acids. The germline gives CDR1 SSHAT, CDR2 FNYEAQ (reference sequence). The junction had 5 bases not matched to a gene; V was cut back by 5 bases and J by 0 bases.